This T cell receptor beta chain was captured in a study of blood T cell repertoires in COVID-19. Germline CDR1 and CDR2: SEHNR and FQNEAQ (reference sequence). CDR3 size: 15 residues. Deletions cut 5 bases from V and 2 bases from J, with 12 bases between. Individuals aged roughly 18 to 90 years were recruited from roughly 23 US areas. Cohorts were determined from participant-reported clinical history. In the original processing: Reference gene primers were amplified, and this amplification served to estimate nucleated cell counts. The data were produced by immunoSEQ multiplex PCR, yet TCRdb's version contains in-frame clones alone and is incomplete. The V and J calls and clone size are taken from that table; D and trimming were inferred from the DNA. This table holds approximately 200,000 clones, 85% to 90% found once.

This chain links TRBV7-9 with TRBJ2-2; no definite D call. This receptor was taken from a woman younger than 35 in a cohort exposed to, infected with or recovered from COVID-19 (not recorded which). Sequenced: PBMCs or T cells enriched from blood (not recorded which). The CDR3 sequence is CASSPFTENTGELFF. The CDR3 DNA sequence: TGTGCCAGCAGCCCCTTTACAGAAAACACCGGGGAGCTGTTTTTT. Full variable domain (outside the CDR3, taken from reference TRBV7-9 and TRBJ2-2): DTGVSQNPRHKITKRGQNVTFRCDPISEHNRLYWYRQTLGQGPEFLTYFQNEAQLEKSRLLSDRFSAERPKGSFSTLEIQRTEQGDSAMYLCASSPFTENTGELFFGEGSRLTVL.